The 12 T cell receptor beta chains presented below share a single source sample, sequenced in a study of early T cells in non-severe SARS-CoV-2 infection. TCRdb passed the 5' RACE reads through MiXCR, listing each CDR3 protein once. The table has roughly 41,000 distinct CDR3 sequences, around 6.1% seen once. Input material: whole blood. The receptors stem from an adult who was a healthcare worker with PCR-confirmed SARS-CoV-2 infection or an uninfected control (not recorded which).

This clonotype was detected ten times or more. This rearrangement joins TRBV6-6 to TRBJ2-1; TRBD2 agrees at 9 bases. J gave up 15 bases and V 7 bases, and 16 bases lay outside the gene matches. CDR1 is MNHNY, CDR2 SVGAGI, per germline (reference sequence). The CDR3 extends over 14 amino acids. Written as DNA, the CDR3 is TGTGCCAGCAACGACTTTACCTCTGGGACTAGCCTGTTCTTC. Protein sequence: CASNDFTSGTSLFF.

This clonotype was seen a handful of times. The rearrangement uses TRBV7-6 and TRBJ2-7; a possible D gene is TRBD1 (5 bases). V lost 5 bases to trimming and J lost 7 bases, with 15 bases between them. Per germline, CDR1 SGHVS and CDR2 FNYEAQ. CDR3 length: 13 amino acids. The CDR3 is CASSLTVSGEQYF. DNA of the CDR3: TGTGCCAGCAGCCTGACAGTTTCGGGTGAGCAGTACTTC. Supplemented by reference TRBV7-6 and TRBJ2-7, the full variable domain reads GAGVSQSPRYKVTKRGQDVALRCDPISGHVSLYWYRQALGQGPEFLTYFNYEAQQDKSGLPNDRFSAERPEGSISTLTIQRTEQRDSAMYRCASSLTVSGEQYFGPGTRLTVT.

The table lists this clonotype with many counts. The chain carries TRBV5-1 and TRBJ1-4; D is unclear. The V end was cut by 3 bases, the J end by 1 base, with 4 bases between. CDR1 SGHRS and CDR2 YFSETQ come from the germline V gene. The length of the CDR3 is 13 residues. Here the CDR3 DNA reads TGCGCCAGCAGCTACATAACTAATGAAAAACTGTTTTTT. This gives the protein CASSYITNEKLFF.

This clonotype was recorded a few times. The chain carries TRBV12-5 and TRBJ2-3; 8 bases map to TRBD1. The CDR3 has 13 residues. The ends lost 8 bases at V and 1 base at J; junction bases unmatched: 2. Germline V CDR1 and CDR2: LGHNT, FRNRAP. The CDR3 sequence: CASQTGGTDTQYF. The CDR3 DNA reads TGTGCTAGTCAGACAGGGGGCACAGATACGCAGTATTTT. Full variable domain (remainder filled in from reference TRBV12-5 and TRBJ2-3): DARVTQTPRHKVTEMGQEVTMRCQPILGHNTVFWYRQTMMQGLELLAYFRNRAPLDDSGMPKDRFSAEMPDATLATLKIQPSEPRDSAVYFCASQTGGTDTQYFGPGTRLTVL.

This clonotype was seen many times. CDR3 loop: CASSLEMAGVMGNEQFF. The CDR3, as DNA: TGTGCCAGCAGCTTAGAAATGGCGGGAGTGATGGGCAATGAGCAGTTCTTC. This chain uses TRBV11-2 with TRBJ2-1; 7 bases map to TRBD2. V lost 0 bases to trimming and J lost 6 bases; unmatched junction nucleotides: 11. This CDR3 has 17 amino acids. The germline V gene has CDR1 SGHAT and CDR2 FQNNGV.

Ten or more counts support this clonotype. J is TRBJ2-1 and V is TRBV18; D call uncertain. The CDR3 loop spans 15 amino acids. Trimming shortened V by 5 bases and J by 0 bases, and 11 bases separated the two germline ends. Germline lookup yields CDR1 KGHSH and CDR2 LQKENI. This CDR3 is CASSEARTSYNEQFF. CDR3 DNA: TGTGCCAGCTCAGAGGCGCGGACCTCCTACAATGAGCAGTTCTTC.

This clonotype has a handful of counts. This sequence joins TRBV5-1 and TRBJ2-1; D remains ambiguous. Trimming left V 4 bases short and J 0 bases short, with 14 bases between. Germline CDR1 is SGHRS and CDR2 is YFSETQ. This CDR3 has 16 residues. The CDR3 nucleotides read TGCGCCAGCAGCCCCCTGCTCCTCAGCTCCTACAATGAGCAGTTCTTC. Translating it yields CASSPLLLSSYNEQFF.

This clonotype was detected ten times or more. The chain combines TRBV7-9 with TRBJ1-1; no firm D call. With 0 bases removed from V and 4 bases from J, the gap between germline ends came to 6 bases. CDR1 SEHNR and CDR2 FQNEAQ come from the germline V gene (reference sequence). The CDR3 loop spans 13 amino acids. Here the CDR3 DNA reads TGTGCCAGCAGCTTAGCTTATGGCACTGAAGCTTTCTTT. Protein: CASSLAYGTEAFF.

This clonotype was observed at least ten times. The chain carries TRBV30 and TRBJ2-5; 8 bases agree with TRBD1. The trim removed 1 base at V and 4 bases at J, leaving 5 bases unmatched. CDR1 and CDR2 (germline): GTSNPN, SVGIG (reference sequence). This CDR3 spans 14 amino acids. CDR3 in DNA: TGTGCCTGGAGTGACGGGGACAGGACAGAGACCCAGTACTTC. The encoded protein is CAWSDGDRTETQYF.

There are many counts of this clonotype. V gene TRBV20-1 combines with J gene TRBJ2-7; D perhaps matches TRBD1 (6 bases). The CDR3 runs 13 residues. V lost 3 bases and J 6 bases, leaving 15 bases between the germline ends. Germline V gene sequence: CDR1 DFQATT, CDR2 SNEGSKA (reference sequence). The CDR3 reads CSASRQGTGEQYF. In DNA, the CDR3 is TGCAGTGCTAGTCGTCAGGGGACGGGCGAGCAGTACTTC.

This clonotype showed up many times. The V gene is TRBV27, the J gene TRBJ2-1; 9 bases map to TRBD1. V was pared by 10 bases and J by 6 bases, with 7 bases of the junction left unmatched. The CDR3 consists of 13 residues. Looked up from germline, CDR1 is MNHEY and CDR2 is SMNVEV (reference sequence). The CDR3, as DNA: TGTGCCACCCGGACAGGGGCGGTCAATGAGCAGTTCTTC. Residues: CATRTGAVNEQFF.

This clonotype was observed a few times. The chain recombines TRBV5-1 with TRBJ2-7; D may be TRBD1 or TRBD2 (6 bases each). The CDR3 covers 14 residues. V dropped 6 bases and J dropped 0 bases, with 13 bases sitting between them. Germline V gene data show CDR1 as SGHRS and CDR2 as YFSETQ. This CDR3 reads CASKGGLTSYEQYF. CDR3 DNA sequence: TGCGCCAGCAAAGGGGGGTTGACCTCCTACGAGCAGTACTTC.